These 7 T cell receptor beta chains share one sample of origin, sequenced in a study of cytomegalovirus exposure and HLA in healthy donors. Vbeta (60) and Jbeta (13) primers were used in the PCR. Generated by immunoSEQ multiplex PCR, the TCRdb table keeps only in-frame clones and is missing some. Its table records about 77,000 clones. The specimen was PBMCs. Source of these receptors: a man aged 50 to 60 in good health and CMV-seropositive.

This chain connects TRBV5-4 to TRBJ2-2; possible D gene TRBD1, 8 bases. This CDR3 contains 15 residues. Trimming shortened V by 2 bases and J by 7 bases, and 15 bases separated the two germline ends. Germline V gene lookup returns CDR1 SGHNT and CDR2 YYREEE (reference sequence). CDR3 sequence reads: CASSFRTGRVGELFF. Written as DNA, the CDR3 is TGTGCCAGCAGCTTTAGGACAGGGAGGGTCGGGGAGCTGTTTTTT.

This chain connects TRBV11-2 to TRBJ1-2; D perhaps matches TRBD1 (5 bases). The CDR3 runs 15 residues. Trimming pared 5 bases from V and 0 bases from J, leaving 13 bases between. The germline V gene encodes CDR1 SGHAT and CDR2 FQNNGV. The DNA for the CDR3 is TGTGCCAGCAGCCAAGCCAGGGTTACTAACTATGGCTACACCTTC. Translating gives CASSQARVTNYGYTF.

The V and J genes are TRBV5-4 and TRBJ2-7; 9 bases map to TRBD1. Trimming at V came to 4 bases and at J to 3 bases, leaving 5 bases not matched to a gene. The CDR3 has 14 amino acids. Germline V gives CDR1 SGHNT, CDR2 YYREEE (reference sequence). CDR3 region: CASSIGQGFYEQYF. The CDR3 DNA reads TGTGCCAGCAGCATCGGACAGGGGTTCTACGAGCAGTACTTC. The full variable domain, its missing parts supplied by reference TRBV5-4 and TRBJ2-7, is ETGVTQSPTHLIKTRGQQVTLRCSSQSGHNTVSWYQQALGQGPQFIFQYYREEENGRGNFPPRFSGLQFPNYSSELNVNALELDDSALYLCASSIGQGFYEQYFGPGTRLTVT.

This sequence joins TRBV27 and TRBJ2-1; 7 nucleotides match TRBD2. The CDR3 sequence is 16 residues long. The junction had 10 bases not matched to a gene; V was cut back by 7 bases and J by 1 base. Germline V gene lookup returns CDR1 MNHEY and CDR2 SMNVEV (reference sequence). The CDR3 DNA reads as TGTGCCAGCACGTTCCGGGGGGTAGGGTCCTACAATGAGCAGTTCTTC. This codes for CASTFRGVGSYNEQFF.

The chain uses TRBV28 and TRBJ1-4; weak D call: TRBD1 (6 bases). Deletions cut 6 bases from V and 8 bases from J, with 13 bases between. CDR1 is MDHEN, CDR2 SYDVKM, per germline. This CDR3 has 13 amino acids. CDR3 nucleotide sequence: TGTGCCAGCAGGCGTCTTCAGGGGGAAAAACTGTTTTTT. It encodes CASRRLQGEKLFF.

This chain links TRBV18 with TRBJ1-6; D gene unclear. V lost 8 bases to trimming and J lost 4 bases, with 18 bases between them. Germline V CDR1 and CDR2: KGHSH, LQKENI. CDR3 length: 16 residues. The CDR3 DNA reads as TGTGCCAGCGGCCTAGAGAGGGTTCCATATAATTCACCCCTCCACTTT. Encoded protein: CASGLERVPYNSPLHF.

J is TRBJ1-3 and V is TRBV28; the D gene is possibly TRBD1 (6 bases). Trimming pared 11 bases from V and 2 bases from J, leaving 25 bases between. Germline CDR1 reads MDHEN; CDR2 reads SYDVKM. The CDR3 runs to 17 residues. The CDR3 nucleotides are TGTGCCGCGGGTCCGACACAGGGATTTGCCCCTGGAAACACCATATATTTT. Translating gives CAAGPTQGFAPGNTIYF. Full variable domain (remainder filled in from reference TRBV28 and TRBJ1-3): DVKVTQSSRYLVKRTGEKVFLECVQDMDHENMFWYRQDPGLGLRLIYFSYDVKMKEKGDIPEGYSVSREKKERFSLILESASTNQTSMYLCAAGPTQGFAPGNTIYFGEGSWLTVV.